This is a list of T cell receptor beta chains from one sample in a study of blood T cell repertoires in COVID-19. This table comes from immunoSEQ multiplex PCR, and its TCRdb copy is limited to in-frame clones, with some not included. The table has roughly 380,000 clones, roughly 87% seen once. Material: PBMCs or T cells enriched from blood (not recorded which). The receptors here all came from a woman aged 25 to 39 who had recovered from COVID-19. Both conserved end residues are part of each CDR3. D genes are given only for firm matches. Size values are once, few and many counts, or a class for expanded clones, and some rows have none.

TRBJ1-2 . TRBD1 TRBV7-2 CASSSLWGQGNYGYTF TGTGCCAGCAGCTCTCTCTGGGGACAGGGTAACTATGGCTACACCTTC
TRBJ2-3 . TRBD2 TRBV5-1 CASSFLAGGVGDTQYF TGCGCCAGCAGCTTCCTAGCGGGAGGGGTAGGAGATACGCAGTATTTT
TRBJ2-7 . TRBD2 TRBV5-6 CASSYPSGWSSYEQYF TGTGCCAGCAGCTACCCTAGCGGTTGGAGCTCCTACGAGCAGTACTTC
TRBJ2-3 . . TRBV28 CASSPPAALTDTQYF TGTGCCAGCAGTCCTCCAGCGGCGTTAACAGATACGCAGTATTTT
TRBJ2-4 . TRBD1 TRBV4-1 CASSQGQGADVDIQYF TGCGCCAGCAGCCAAGGACAGGGGGCTGATGTAGACATTCAGTACTTC
TRBJ2-5 once . TRBV5-1 CASSWTGYQETQYF TGCGCCAGCAGCTGGACGGGGTACCAAGAGACCCAGTACTTC
TRBJ1-2 . . TRBV5-4 CASSPAGGVYGYTF TGTGCCAGCAGCCCCGCCGGAGGGGTCTATGGCTACACCTTC
TRBJ2-5 . . TRBV1 CTSYLAGQETQYF TGCACCAGCTACCTAGCGGGACAAGAGACCCAGTACTTC
TRBJ1-1 . . TRBV11-2 CASSSRGSTEAFF TGTGCCAGCAGCTCCCGGGGGAGCACTGAAGCTTTCTTT
TRBJ2-5 once TRBD2 TRBV28 CASSPALAGVETQYF TGTGCCAGCAGCCCGGCCCTAGCGGGAGTAGAGACCCAGTACTTC
TRBJ1-2 . . TRBV11-2 CASSPTSGVYGYTF TGTGCCAGCAGCCCGACCAGCGGGGTCTATGGCTACACCTTC
TRBJ2-1 . . TRBV6-5 CASSSAQGGYNEQFF TGTGCCAGCAGCTCCGCCCAGGGTGGGTACAATGAGCAGTTCTTC
TRBJ1-1 . . TRBV20-1 CSASVGARGTEAFF TGCAGTGCTAGTGTGGGGGCCCGGGGCACTGAAGCTTTCTTT
TRBJ2-1 . . TRBV11-3 CASSTQPGEQFF TGTGCCAGCAGCACTCAACCGGGGGAGCAGTTCTTC
TRBJ2-7 . TRBD2 TRBV28 CASSLTGTSGPLNYEQYF TGTGCCAGCAGTCTCACCGGGACTAGCGGGCCATTAAACTACGAGCAGTACTTC
TRBJ1-5 . . TRBV7-9 CASSLSRENQPQHF TGTGCCAGCAGCTTAAGTCGGGAGAATCAGCCCCAGCATTTT
TRBJ2-3 . . TRBV28 CASSSLTQYF TGTGCCAGCAGTTCCCTTACGCAGTATTTT
TRBJ1-5 . . TRBV28 CASSTDKPQHF TGTGCCAGCAGTACTGACAAGCCCCAGCATTTT
TRBJ2-5 . . TRBV5-1 CASSLVSGGQETQYF TGCGCCAGCAGCTTGGTATCCGGGGGTCAAGAGACCCAGTACTTC
TRBJ1-2 few . TRBV4-1 CASSQEFTGYGGYTF TGCGCCAGCAGCCAGGAATTTACAGGTTACGGCGGCTACACCTTC
TRBJ1-1 . TRBD1 TRBV29-1 CSVKQGAETEAFF TGCAGCGTTAAACAGGGGGCAGAAACTGAAGCTTTCTTT
TRBJ2-7 . . TRBV10-3 CAISESKGGTYEQYF TGTGCCATCAGTGAGTCGAAAGGGGGTACCTACGAGCAGTACTTC
TRBJ1-2 . . TRBV19 CASSIDTSNYGYTF TGTGCCAGTAGTATCGACACGTCTAACTATGGCTACACCTTC
TRBJ1-3 . . TRBV11-2 CASSSSSGNTIYF TGTGCCAGCAGCTCCTCCTCTGGAAACACCATATATTTT
TRBJ1-2 . . TRBV18 CASSPTAGEEYGYTF TGTGCCAGCTCACCGACGGCAGGGGAAGAGTATGGCTACACCTTC
TRBJ2-1 . . TRBV6-6 CATIVARTYNEQFF TGTGCCACTATTGTAGCGCGTACCTACAATGAGCAGTTCTTC
TRBJ1-5 . . TRBV9 CASSREAAREQPQHF TGTGCCAGCAGCAGGGAGGCTGCCAGGGAACAGCCCCAGCATTTT
TRBJ1-6 . TRBD1 TRBV9 CASSSAGQGPSPLHF TGTGCCAGCAGCTCGGCGGGACAGGGTCCGTCACCCCTCCACTTT
TRBJ1-1 . . TRBV28 CASSYRKRAGDTEAFF TGTGCCAGCAGTTATCGGAAGAGAGCGGGGGACACTGAAGCTTTCTTT
TRBJ1-2 . TRBD1 TRBV18 CASSPTGTDGYTF TGTGCCAGCTCACCAACCGGGACAGATGGCTACACCTTC
TRBJ1-6 . TRBD1 TRBV7-3 CASSLTAGGNSPLHF TGTGCCAGCAGCTTAACGGCAGGGGGTAATTCACCCCTCCACTTT
TRBJ2-3 . . TRBV5-1 CASSFSSGNADTQYF TGCGCCAGCAGCTTCTCCTCGGGAAATGCAGATACGCAGTATTTT
TRBJ1-2 . TRBD1 TRBV15 CATSLRDRSYGYTF TGTGCCACCAGCCTCCGGGACAGGAGCTATGGCTACACCTTC
TRBJ2-5 once . TRBV6-2/TRBV6-3 CASSSTTSQETQYF TGTGCCAGCAGTTCCACGACTAGCCAAGAGACCCAGTACTTC
TRBJ2-7 few TRBD2 TRBV24-1 CATSDYAGDEQYF TGTGCCACCAGTGATTATGCGGGAGACGAGCAGTACTTC
TRBJ2-1 once TRBD2 TRBV6-1 CASSDNSGSYNEQFF TGTGCCAGCAGTGACAATAGCGGGTCCTACAATGAGCAGTTCTTC
TRBJ2-7 . TRBD2 TRBV28 CASRGTSGKWQYF TGTGCCAGCAGGGGGACTAGCGGGAAATGGCAGTACTTC
TRBJ2-3 . . TRBV10-3 CAISESTRPHTQYF TGTGCCATCAGTGAGTCGACGCGGCCCCATACGCAGTATTTT
TRBJ2-5 . . TRBV5-1 CASSLMSETQYF TGCGCCAGCAGCTTGATGAGTGAGACCCAGTACTTC
TRBJ2-7 . TRBD2 TRBV28 CASSPPTSATFYEQYF TGTGCCAGCAGTCCTCCTACTAGCGCAACTTTCTACGAGCAGTACTTC
TRBJ1-1 . TRBD1 TRBV5-1 CASSLPGQLNTEAFF TGCGCCAGCAGCCTACCGGGACAGCTGAACACTGAAGCTTTCTTT
TRBJ2-3 . . TRBV3-1/TRBV3-2 CASSQESPISTDTQYF TGTGCCAGCAGCCAAGAGTCCCCTATAAGCACAGATACGCAGTATTTT
TRBJ2-7 . TRBD2 TRBV14 CASRSHSGDYEQYF TGTGCCAGCAGGTCTCATAGCGGGGACTACGAGCAGTACTTC
TRBJ2-1 . . TRBV30 CAWSVTLDYNEQFF TGTGCCTGGAGTGTAACTCTAGATTACAATGAGCAGTTCTTC
TRBJ1-1 once . TRBV10-2 CASDDSGAGGAFF TGCGCCAGCGATGATAGCGGGGCCGGGGGGGCTTTCTTT
TRBJ1-3 . . TRBV13 CASSLVAGGNTIYF TGTGCCAGCAGCTTAGTGGCGGGTGGAAACACCATATATTTT
TRBJ2-3 . TRBD2 TRBV5-1 CASSSWTSGRADTQYF TGCGCCAGCAGCTCCTGGACTAGCGGGAGGGCAGATACGCAGTATTTT
TRBJ2-7 . . TRBV6-5 CASSRTRGTYEQYF TGTGCCAGCAGCCGGACTAGGGGGACCTACGAGCAGTACTTC
TRBJ2-3 . . TRBV9 CASSGPHRADTQYF TGTGCCAGCAGCGGCCCTCACAGGGCAGATACGCAGTATTTT
TRBJ1-2 . TRBD1 TRBV5-1 CASSFTYSTGGTSYGYTF TGCGCCAGCAGCTTCACCTATTCGACAGGGGGTACTTCCTATGGCTACACCTTC
TRBJ2-5 . TRBD2 TRBV27 CASSFLAGEETQYF TGTGCCAGCAGTTTCTTAGCGGGGGAAGAGACCCAGTACTTC
TRBJ2-7 once TRBD2 TRBV5-1 CASSFRTSDYEQYF TGCGCCAGCAGCTTCAGGACTAGCGACTACGAGCAGTACTTC